This entry lists 28 T cell receptor beta chains sequenced from one sample in a study of shared clonotypes between healthy human individuals. Clones were sequenced by immunoSEQ multiplex PCR, and TCRdb holds only the in-frame ones, with some missing. The data contain some 650,000 clones, around 97% of them singletons. Sequenced input: naive CD4+ T cells sorted from blood. Specified subset: CD45RA+ positively selected. The source of these receptors is a woman aged 25 to 45 in good health.

The chain couples TRBV19 to TRBJ2-3; D gene uncertain. CDR1 and CDR2 (germline): LNHDA, SQIVND (reference sequence). Trimming removed 8 bases at V and 0 bases at J, with 12 bases between. The CDR3 has 14 residues. The DNA for the CDR3 is TGTGCCAGTCAAGGATTTCTGAGCACAGATACGCAGTATTTT. It encodes CASQGFLSTDTQYF.

This rearrangement joins TRBV30 to TRBJ2-4; TRBD2 matches 9 bases. Germline CDR1 GTSNPN, CDR2 SVGIG (reference sequence). With 1 base clipped from V and 6 bases from J, the junction kept 1 base outside the gene matches. The CDR3 runs 13 residues. CDR3 protein: CAWSGLAVNIQYF. The CDR3 nucleotides are TGTGCCTGGAGTGGACTAGCGGTAAACATTCAGTACTTC.

This rearrangement joins TRBV6-5 to TRBJ1-4; D is ambiguous. The germline CDR1 and CDR2 sequences are MNHEY and SVGAGI. Trimming took off 3 bases at V and 7 bases at J, with 9 bases between the two ends. The CDR3 consists of 13 residues. CDR3 DNA sequence: TGTGCCAGCAGTTATGGCAGGAGTGAAAAACTGTTTTTT. It codes for CASSYGRSEKLFF.

The chain recombines TRBV4-1 with TRBJ2-6, with D maybe TRBD2 (6 bases). Germline CDR1 and CDR2: MGHRA and YSYEKL. CDR3 length: 18 residues. Trimming shortened V by 1 base and J by 0 bases, and 13 bases separated the two germline ends. The CDR3 sequence: CASSQAGGVSSGANVLTF. In nucleotides, the CDR3 is TGCGCCAGCAGCCAAGCCGGCGGGGTTAGCTCTGGGGCCAACGTCCTGACTTTC.

The chain has TRBV28 and TRBJ2-1; a weak D match, TRBD1 (5 bases). Germline-derived CDR1 and CDR2 are MDHEN and SYDVKM. The CDR3 covers 12 residues. The V end was cut by 11 bases, the J end by 1 base, with 9 bases between. For the CDR3, the DNA is TGTGCCTCGGACACTTCCTACAATGAGCAGTTCTTC. Its protein product is CASDTSYNEQFF.

This rearrangement joins TRBV19 to TRBJ1-6; D is ambiguous. The germline V gene has CDR1 LNHDA and CDR2 SQIVND (reference sequence). This CDR3 is 12 amino acids long. V was clipped by 2 bases and J by 13 bases, with 9 bases between them. CDR3 DNA: TGTGCCAGTAGTATATTCCGAGGGCCCCTCCACTTT. Translating gives CASSIFRGPLHF.

The gene calls are TRBV28 and TRBJ2-1; D is undetermined. The CDR3 has 13 amino acids. V gave up 6 bases and J gave up 9 bases, with 15 bases separating them. CDR1 is MDHEN and CDR2 is SYDVKM in the germline V gene. CDR3 coding DNA: TGTGCCAGCAGCCCGCCCCACAGAACTGAGCAGTTCTTC. The encoded protein is CASSPPHRTEQFF.

The chain is built from TRBV28 and TRBJ2-1, with TRBD2 matching 8 bases. The CDR3 has 16 residues. V gave up 4 bases and J gave up 3 bases; unmatched junction bases: 8. The germline V gene has CDR1 MDHEN and CDR2 SYDVKM. CDR3 protein: CASSYSSGTSYNEQFF. CDR3 bases: TGTGCCAGCAGTTATTCCTCCGGGACTAGCTACAATGAGCAGTTCTTC.

V is TRBV6-5 and J is TRBJ1-4; 7 bases agree with TRBD1. The CDR3 is 15 amino acids. V shed 6 bases and J 4 bases; nucleotides not matched to a gene: 8. Germline values: CDR1 MNHEY, CDR2 SVGAGI. CDR3 protein: CASSPRQGLNEKLFF. In nucleotides, the CDR3 is TGTGCCAGCAGCCCTCGACAGGGCCTTAATGAAAAACTGTTTTTT.

The rearrangement joins TRBV15 to TRBJ2-3, with D possibly being TRBD2 (6 bases). The CDR3 runs 14 residues. Germline CDR1 is LNHNV and CDR2 is YYDKDF (reference sequence). Between the trimmed V and J ends, which lost 8 bases and 1 base, there was a span of 13 bases. The CDR3, as DNA: TGTGCCACCTCGCGGGAATTCGGCACAGATACGCAGTATTTT. This translates into CATSREFGTDTQYF.

This sequence joins TRBV7-9 and TRBJ1-1; 11 positions agree with TRBD1. Looked up from germline, CDR1 is SEHNR and CDR2 is FQNEAQ (reference sequence). CDR3 length: 15 amino acids. J lost 7 bases, V lost 5 bases, and 9 bases had no gene match. As DNA, the CDR3 is TGTGCCAGCAGCCCCGGGACAGGGGGATACAATGAAGCTTTCTTT. Residues: CASSPGTGGYNEAFF. Full variable domain (remainder filled in from reference TRBV7-9 and TRBJ1-1): DTGVSQNPRHKITKRGQNVTFRCDPISEHNRLYWYRQTLGQGPEFLTYFQNEAQLEKSRLLSDRFSAERPKGSFSTLEIQRTEQGDSAMYLCASSPGTGGYNEAFFGQGTRLTVV.

The V and J genes are TRBV5-6 and TRBJ1-2, with TRBD1 as a possible D gene (5 bases). V lost 4 bases and J lost 4, with 17 bases in between. The CDR3 covers 15 residues. CDR1 is SGHDT, CDR2 YYEEEE, per germline. This CDR3 reads CASSLGEGVTYGYTF. In DNA form, the CDR3 reads TGTGCCAGCAGCCTGGGGGAAGGGGTCACCTATGGCTACACCTTC. The whole variable domain, filled in from reference TRBV5-6 and TRBJ1-2, reads DAGVTQSPTHLIKTRGQQVTLRCSPKSGHDTVSWYQQALGQGPQFIFQYYEEEERQRGNFPDRFSGHQFPNYSSELNVNALLLGDSALYLCASSLGEGVTYGYTFGSGTRLTVV.

V is TRBV7-2 and J is TRBJ2-7, with D possibly being TRBD2 (5 bases). Germline CDR1 SGHTA, CDR2 FQGNSA. The CDR3 is 16 amino acids. Trimming cost V 2 bases and J 2 bases, with 16 bases left between them. Here the CDR3 DNA reads TGTGCCAGCAGCTTATCGACCGGGAACTTGCCCTACGAGCAGTACTTC. It codes for CASSLSTGNLPYEQYF.

V gene TRBV4-1 combines with J gene TRBJ2-7; D uncertain. Germline V lookup: CDR1 MGHRA, CDR2 YSYEKL. This CDR3 spans 11 amino acids. Between the trimmed V and J ends, which lost 2 bases and 7 bases, there was a span of 6 bases. CDR3 DNA: TGCGCCAGCAGCCAATATAGGGAGCAGTACTTC. It specifies CASSQYREQYF.

J is TRBJ1-3 and V is TRBV28, with D possibly TRBD1 on 6 matching bases. Germline CDR1 reads MDHEN; CDR2 reads SYDVKM. With 1 base removed from V and 4 bases from J, the gap between germline ends came to 11 bases. This CDR3 region has 15 residues. CDR3 region: CASSLLTGRGNTIYF. CDR3 coding DNA: TGTGCCAGCAGTTTATTAACAGGGCGAGGAAACACCATATATTTT.

The genes are TRBV7-3 and TRBJ2-7; a possible D gene is TRBD2 (6 bases). The V end was cut by 3 bases, the J end by 5 bases, with 17 bases between. Germline V gene sequence: CDR1 SGHTA, CDR2 FQGTGA. The CDR3 totals 15 residues. CDR3 bases: TGTGCCAGCAGCTTTTCCCGCGGGGCAGTTGACGAGCAGTACTTC. Its protein is CASSFSRGAVDEQYF.

The chain's CDR3 is CASSFKLGISHEQYF. Written as DNA, the CDR3 is TGTGCCAGCAGCTTCAAACTGGGGATATCCCACGAGCAGTACTTC. The V call is TRBV27, the J call TRBJ2-7; no reliable D call. CDR1 and CDR2 (germline): MNHEY, SMNVEV (reference sequence). The CDR3 loop spans 15 amino acids. V was clipped by 6 bases and J by 5 bases, with 20 bases between them.

This chain connects TRBV6-5 to TRBJ2-2; D unclear. Trimming stripped 1 base from V and 7 bases from J, with 4 bases between. Germline loops: CDR1 MNHEY, CDR2 SVGAGI. The CDR3 has 12 residues. The CDR3 loop reads CASSYWGGELFF. In DNA, the CDR3 is TGTGCCAGCAGTTACTGGGGCGGGGAGCTGTTTTTT.

As concerns this clone: Other DNA sequences in this specimen translate into the identical CDR3. The V and J genes are TRBV6-5 and TRBJ2-3; D possibly matches TRBD1 or TRBD2 (5 bases each). Germline loops: CDR1 MNHEY, CDR2 SVGAGI. The CDR3 is made up of 15 amino acids. The germline V and J ends were trimmed by 0 bases and 0 bases, with 7 bases remaining between them. DNA for the CDR3: TGTGCCAGCAGTTACTCGGGGACCAGCACAGATACGCAGTATTTT. This gives the protein CASSYSGTSTDTQYF.

The chain combines TRBV5-1 with TRBJ2-5; the D call may be TRBD1 or TRBD2 (5 bases each). This CDR3 is 15 amino acids long. The V end was cut by 4 bases, the J end by 3 bases, with 16 bases between. Germline V gene lookup returns CDR1 SGHRS and CDR2 YFSETQ. Here the CDR3 DNA reads TGCGCCAGCAGCCCCTTACCGGGACGCGAAGAGACCCAGTACTTC. As protein: CASSPLPGREETQYF.

The chain joins TRBV7-9 to TRBJ2-1; 9 nucleotides match TRBD2. CDR1 and CDR2 from the germline V gene are SEHNR and FQNEAQ (reference sequence). The ends lost 2 bases at V and 7 bases at J; junction bases unmatched: 6. The CDR3 sequence is 15 residues long. The chain's CDR3 is CASSLYTSGLNEQFF. DNA for the CDR3: TGTGCCAGCAGCTTATATACTAGCGGGCTTAATGAGCAGTTCTTC.

The CDR3 protein is CASSPGGRNSYEQYF. CDR3 nucleotide sequence: TGTGCCAGCTCACCAGGTGGGAGGAACTCCTACGAGCAGTACTTC. J is TRBJ2-7 and V is TRBV18; weak D call: TRBD2 (6 bases). Trimming stripped 2 bases from V and 0 bases from J, with 11 bases between. Per the germline V gene, CDR1 is KGHSH and CDR2 is LQKENI. The CDR3 has 15 amino acids. The full variable domain, in which reference TRBV18 and TRBJ2-7 provide the parts outside the CDR3, is NAGVMQNPRHLVRRRGQEARLRCSPMKGHSHVYWYRQLPEEGLKFMVYLQKENIIDESGMPKERFSAEFPKEGPSILRIQQVVRGDSAAYFCASSPGGRNSYEQYFGPGTRLTVT.

This chain uses TRBV6-1 with TRBJ2-5; no clear D. The DNA end lines up better with TRBJ2-7; the J call may be wrong. Germline V gene lookup returns CDR1 MNHNS and CDR2 SASEGT. The CDR3 contains 14 residues. The CDR3 DNA reads TGTGCCAGCAGTGTGGCTACAAGCTCCTACGAGCAGTACTTC. Protein product: CASSVATSSYEQYF.

This clone was recorded only once. The J gene is TRBJ2-7, the V gene TRBV27, with 8 bases that match TRBD2. The ends lost 4 bases at V and 0 bases at J; junction bases unmatched: 2. Germline CDR1 is MNHEY and CDR2 is SMNVEV (reference sequence). This CDR3 contains 14 residues. The CDR3: CASSSSGSSYEQYF. CDR3 sequence (DNA): TGTGCCAGCAGTTCCAGCGGGAGCTCCTACGAGCAGTACTTC.

The chain combines TRBV7-2 with TRBJ1-5, with D perhaps TRBD1 (5 bases). The CDR3 runs to 14 residues. CDR1 and CDR2 from the germline V gene are SGHTA and FQGNSA. The V end was cut by 6 bases, the J end by 6 bases, with 15 bases between. DNA of the CDR3: TGTGCCAGCAGTTCCGGGCCTCAGGGTCAGCCCCAGCATTTT. Protein: CASSSGPQGQPQHF.

The genes are TRBV2 and TRBJ1-5, with D possibly TRBD1 on 5 matching bases. Trimming shortened V by 0 bases and J by 0 bases, and 12 bases separated the two germline ends. Per the germline V gene, CDR1 is SNHLY and CDR2 is FYNNEI. The CDR3 consists of 17 residues. The CDR3 DNA sequence: TGTGCCAGCAGTGAAGCCCAGGGCAGGGTTAGCAATCAGCCCCAGCATTTT. This sequence encodes CASSEAQGRVSNQPQHF. Supplemented by reference TRBV2 and TRBJ1-5, the full variable domain reads EPEVTQTPSHQVTQMGQEVILRCVPISNHLYFYWYRQILGQKVEFLVSFYNNEISEKSEIFDDQFSVERPDGSNFTLKIRSTKLEDSAMYFCASSEAQGRVSNQPQHFGDGTRLSIL.

The V and J genes are TRBV6-5 and TRBJ2-7, with TRBD2 matching 10 bases. The CDR3 contains 14 residues. With 2 bases clipped from V and 4 bases from J, the junction kept 2 bases outside the gene matches. Looked up from germline, CDR1 is MNHEY and CDR2 is SVGAGI. CDR3 sequence reads: CASSYEREGYEQYF. In DNA form, the CDR3 reads TGTGCCAGCAGTTACGAGCGGGAGGGTTACGAGCAGTACTTC.

The chain recombines TRBV7-8 with TRBJ2-7; no definite D call. Germline CDR1 SGHVS, CDR2 FQNEAQ. The V end lost 4 bases, the J end lost 5 bases, and 15 bases lay between the germline ends. The CDR3 length is 14 residues. Written as DNA, the CDR3 is TGTGCCAGCAGCTCCCCCGATAGGGCCCACGAGCAGTACTTC. Translating gives CASSSPDRAHEQYF.